This TCR beta chain stems from a study of blood T cell repertoires in COVID-19. Study context: COVID-19 samples collected from the United States, Italy and Spain covered acute and convalescent phases.

The trim removed 8 bases at V and 7 bases at J, leaving 11 bases unmatched. CDR1 is MNHEY and CDR2 is SMNVEV in the germline V gene (reference sequence). The CDR3 loop spans 15 amino acids. TCRdb keeps only in-frame clones here, not all; method: immunoSEQ multiplex PCR. The sample shows hundreds of thousands of clones, 83% of them seen only once. Sequenced input: peripheral blood. The J gene is TRBJ2-2, the V gene TRBV27, with 9 bases matching TRBD2. The sequence was obtained from a woman aged 30 to 39 with COVID-19, enrolled during active disease. Here the CDR3 reads CASFRVAGVSGELFF. The CDR3 DNA sequence: TGTGCCAGCTTCAGGGTAGCGGGAGTTAGCGGGGAGCTGTTTTTT.